This T cell receptor (beta chain) was sequenced in a study of T cell responses to AZD1222 COVID-19 vaccine. Overall study findings and caveats: Close to half of all spike-specific TCRs reportedly target regions of the variants that are unmutated. It was only a handful of AZD1222 recipients who were seropositive at baseline. The donor group comprised mostly white British people and more females; the analysis possibly underestimated clonal diversity.

A word on this clone: Antigen unknown. The same CDR3 can be traced to other DNA sequences in this sample.

V was clipped by 4 bases and J by 4 bases, with 4 bases between them. Germline-derived CDR1 and CDR2 are SNHLY and FYNNEI. The CDR3 totals 12 residues. Sequencing used immunoSEQ multiplex PCR; TCRdb keeps in-frame clones, though not all of them. The top ten hold around 1.9% of the sample, which has about 180,000 clones, about 93% seen once. This TCR derives from an adult who received the AZD1222 COVID-19 vaccine. Material: peripheral blood, obtained 28 days after the second AZD1222 dose. This chain joins TRBV2 and TRBJ1-4, with D uncertain. The CDR3 region is CASSGVNEKLFF. The DNA of the CDR3 is TGTGCCAGCAGTGGTGTTAATGAAAAACTGTTTTTT.